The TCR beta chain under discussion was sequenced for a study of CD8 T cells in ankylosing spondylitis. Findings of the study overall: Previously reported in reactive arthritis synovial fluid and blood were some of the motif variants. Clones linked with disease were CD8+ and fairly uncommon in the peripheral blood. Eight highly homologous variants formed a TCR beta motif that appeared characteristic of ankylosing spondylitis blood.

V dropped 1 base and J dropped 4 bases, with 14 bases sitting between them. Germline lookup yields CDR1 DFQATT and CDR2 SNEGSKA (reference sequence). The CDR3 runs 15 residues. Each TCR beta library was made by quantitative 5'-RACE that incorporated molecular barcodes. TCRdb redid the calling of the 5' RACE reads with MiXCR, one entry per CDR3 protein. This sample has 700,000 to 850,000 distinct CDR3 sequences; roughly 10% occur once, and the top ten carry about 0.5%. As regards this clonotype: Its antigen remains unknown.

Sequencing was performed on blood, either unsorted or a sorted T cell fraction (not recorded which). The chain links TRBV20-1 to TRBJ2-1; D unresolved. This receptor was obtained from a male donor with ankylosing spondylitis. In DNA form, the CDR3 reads TGCAGTGCTAGAGTTAAGACACGAACTTACAATGAGCAGTTCTTC. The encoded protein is CSARVKTRTYNEQFF.